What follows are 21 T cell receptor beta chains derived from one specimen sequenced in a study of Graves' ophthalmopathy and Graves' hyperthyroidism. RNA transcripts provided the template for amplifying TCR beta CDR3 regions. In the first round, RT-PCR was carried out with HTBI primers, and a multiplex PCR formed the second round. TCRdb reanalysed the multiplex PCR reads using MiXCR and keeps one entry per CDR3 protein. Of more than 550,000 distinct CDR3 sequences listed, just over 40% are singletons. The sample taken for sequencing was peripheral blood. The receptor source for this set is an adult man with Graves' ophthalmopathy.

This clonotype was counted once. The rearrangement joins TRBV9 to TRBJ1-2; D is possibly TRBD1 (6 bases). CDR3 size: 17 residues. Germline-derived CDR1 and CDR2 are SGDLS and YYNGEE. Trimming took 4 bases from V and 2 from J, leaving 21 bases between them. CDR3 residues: CASSPSAGGQQNYGYTF. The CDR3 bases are TGTGCCAGCAGCCCATCAGCCGGGGGCCAGCAGAACTATGGCTACACCTTC.

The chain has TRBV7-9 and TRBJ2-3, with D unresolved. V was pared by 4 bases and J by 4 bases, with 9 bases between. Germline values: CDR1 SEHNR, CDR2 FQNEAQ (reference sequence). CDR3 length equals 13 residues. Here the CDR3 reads CASSSEYPDTQYF. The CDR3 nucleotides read TGTGCCAGCAGCTCCGAGTACCCAGATACGCAGTATTTT.

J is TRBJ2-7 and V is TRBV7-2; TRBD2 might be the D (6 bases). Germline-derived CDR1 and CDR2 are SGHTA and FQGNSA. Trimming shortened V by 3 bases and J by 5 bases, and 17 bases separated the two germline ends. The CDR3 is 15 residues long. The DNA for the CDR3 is TGTGCCAGCAGCTTTAGGCGCGGGGTACGGAACGAGCAGTACTTC. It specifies CASSFRRGVRNEQYF. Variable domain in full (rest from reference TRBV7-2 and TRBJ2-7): GAGVSQSPSNKVTEKGKDVELRCDPISGHTALYWYRQSLGQGLEFLIYFQGNSAPDKSGLPSDRFSAERTGGSVSTLTIQRTQQEDSAVYLCASSFRRGVRNEQYFGPGTRLTVT.

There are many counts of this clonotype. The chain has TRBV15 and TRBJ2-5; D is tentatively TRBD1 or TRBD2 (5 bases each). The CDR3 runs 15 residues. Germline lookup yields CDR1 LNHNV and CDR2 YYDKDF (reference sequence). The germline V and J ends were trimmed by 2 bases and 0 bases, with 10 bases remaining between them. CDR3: CATSRIPGHQETQYF. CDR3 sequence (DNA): TGTGCCACCAGCAGAATACCGGGACACCAAGAGACCCAGTACTTC.

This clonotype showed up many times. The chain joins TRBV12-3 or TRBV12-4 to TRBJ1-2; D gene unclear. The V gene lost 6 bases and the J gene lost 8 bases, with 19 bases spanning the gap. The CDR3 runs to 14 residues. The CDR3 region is CASRGGSDRWGYTF. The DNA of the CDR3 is TGTGCCAGCAGAGGAGGGTCGGATCGTTGGGGCTACACCTTC.

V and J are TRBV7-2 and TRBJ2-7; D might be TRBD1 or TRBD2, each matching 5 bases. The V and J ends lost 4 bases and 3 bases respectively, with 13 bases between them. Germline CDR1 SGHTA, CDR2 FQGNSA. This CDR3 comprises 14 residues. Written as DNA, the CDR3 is TGTGCCAGCAGCTCCGGGGCAGGATACTACGAGCAGTACTTC. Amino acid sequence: CASSSGAGYYEQYF.

CDR3 amino acids: CSARDRDGVNTEAFF. CDR3 DNA sequence: TGCAGTGCTAGAGATCGGGACGGGGTGAACACTGAAGCTTTCTTT. The chain links TRBV20-1 to TRBJ1-1; possible D gene TRBD1, 5 bases. Germline V gene lookup returns CDR1 DFQATT and CDR2 SNEGSKA (reference sequence). V was shortened by 0 bases and J by 0 bases, with 11 bases between the two germline ends. The CDR3 totals 15 residues.

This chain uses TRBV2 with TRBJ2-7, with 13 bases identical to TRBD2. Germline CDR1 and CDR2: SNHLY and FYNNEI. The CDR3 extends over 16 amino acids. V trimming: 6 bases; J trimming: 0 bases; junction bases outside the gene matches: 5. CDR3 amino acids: CASSPGLAGSSYEQYF. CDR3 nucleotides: TGTGCCAGCAGCCCGGGACTAGCGGGGTCCTCCTACGAGCAGTACTTC.

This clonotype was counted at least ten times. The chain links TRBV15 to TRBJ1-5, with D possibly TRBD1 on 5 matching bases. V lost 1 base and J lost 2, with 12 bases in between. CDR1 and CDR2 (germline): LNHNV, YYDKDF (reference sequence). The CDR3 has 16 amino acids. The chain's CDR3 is CATSRGRGGGNQPQHF. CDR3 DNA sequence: TGTGCCACCAGCAGAGGGAGGGGTGGGGGCAATCAGCCCCAGCATTTT.

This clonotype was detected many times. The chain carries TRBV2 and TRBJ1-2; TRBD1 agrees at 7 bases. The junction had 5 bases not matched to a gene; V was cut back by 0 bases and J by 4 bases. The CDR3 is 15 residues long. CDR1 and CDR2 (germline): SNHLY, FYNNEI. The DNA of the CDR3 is TGTGCCAGCAGTGAAGCCCCAGGGGGGGGCTATGGCTACACCTTC. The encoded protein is CASSEAPGGGYGYTF. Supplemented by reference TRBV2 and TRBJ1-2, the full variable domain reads EPEVTQTPSHQVTQMGQEVILRCVPISNHLYFYWYRQILGQKVEFLVSFYNNEISEKSEIFDDQFSVERPDGSNFTLKIRSTKLEDSAMYFCASSEAPGGGYGYTFGSGTRLTVV.

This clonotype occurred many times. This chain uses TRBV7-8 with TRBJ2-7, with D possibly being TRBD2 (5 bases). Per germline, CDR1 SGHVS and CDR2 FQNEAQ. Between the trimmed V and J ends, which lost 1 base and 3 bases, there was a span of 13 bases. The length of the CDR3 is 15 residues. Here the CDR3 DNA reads TGTGCCAGCAGCTTAGTCGGGGTCACCGACTACGAGCAGTACTTC. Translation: CASSLVGVTDYEQYF.

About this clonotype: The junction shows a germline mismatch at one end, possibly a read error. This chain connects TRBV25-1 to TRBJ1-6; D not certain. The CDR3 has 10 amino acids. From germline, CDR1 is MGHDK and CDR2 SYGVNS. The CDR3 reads CDSHNSPLHF. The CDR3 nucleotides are TGTGACAGCCATAATTCACCCCTCCACTTT.

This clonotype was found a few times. For the CDR3, the DNA is TGTGCCTGGAGTGTAGCGGGTGAAGCTTTCTTT. Translating gives CAWSVAGEAFF. The chain links TRBV30 to TRBJ1-1; D gene uncertain. This CDR3 comprises 11 residues. Trimming removed 0 bases from V and 7 bases from J, with 6 bases in between. CDR1 and CDR2 (germline): GTSNPN, SVGIG (reference sequence).

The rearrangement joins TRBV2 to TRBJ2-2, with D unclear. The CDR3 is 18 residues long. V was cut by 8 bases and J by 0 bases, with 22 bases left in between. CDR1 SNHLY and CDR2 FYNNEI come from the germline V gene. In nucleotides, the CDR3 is TGTGCCAGCTCACCACGTCTAGGACGACTCGCGAACACCGGGGAGCTGTTTTTT. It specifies CASSPRLGRLANTGELFF.

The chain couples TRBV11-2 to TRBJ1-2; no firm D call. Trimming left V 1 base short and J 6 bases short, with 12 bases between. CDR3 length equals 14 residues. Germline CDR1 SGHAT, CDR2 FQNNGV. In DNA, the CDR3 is TGTGCCAGCAGCTTAGTATCTTTGGCGGATGGCTACACCTTC. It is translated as CASSLVSLADGYTF.

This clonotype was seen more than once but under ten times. CDR3 nucleotides: TGTGCCAGCAGGTACAACCGGGACTCAAGAAATTACGAGCAGTACTTC. This encodes CASRYNRDSRNYEQYF. The chain recombines TRBV6-6 with TRBJ2-7, with D tentatively TRBD2 (6 bases). There are 16 residues in the CDR3. CDR1 is MNHNY, CDR2 SVGAGI, per germline (reference sequence). V dropped 6 bases and J dropped 4 bases, with 22 bases sitting between them.

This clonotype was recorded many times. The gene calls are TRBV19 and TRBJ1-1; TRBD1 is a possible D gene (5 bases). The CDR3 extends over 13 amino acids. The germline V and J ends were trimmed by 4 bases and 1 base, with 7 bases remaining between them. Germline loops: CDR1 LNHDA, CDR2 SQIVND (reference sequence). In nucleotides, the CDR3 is TGTGCCAGTAGTACGACAGAGAACACTGAAGCTTTCTTT. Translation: CASSTTENTEAFF.

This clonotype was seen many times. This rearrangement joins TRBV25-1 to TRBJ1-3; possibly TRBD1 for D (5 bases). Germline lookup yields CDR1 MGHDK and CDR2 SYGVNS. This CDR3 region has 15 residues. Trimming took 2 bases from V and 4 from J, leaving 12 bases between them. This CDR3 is CASSEREGSGNTIYF. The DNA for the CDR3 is TGTGCCAGCAGTGAACGTGAGGGGTCGGGAAACACCATATATTTT.

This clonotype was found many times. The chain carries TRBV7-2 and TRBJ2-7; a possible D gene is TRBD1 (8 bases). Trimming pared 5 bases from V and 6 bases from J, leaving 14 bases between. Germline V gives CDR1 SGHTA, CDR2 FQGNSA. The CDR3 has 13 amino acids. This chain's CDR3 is CASSTGGGLEQYF. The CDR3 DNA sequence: TGTGCCAGCAGCACAGGGGGGGGGCTCGAGCAGTACTTC.

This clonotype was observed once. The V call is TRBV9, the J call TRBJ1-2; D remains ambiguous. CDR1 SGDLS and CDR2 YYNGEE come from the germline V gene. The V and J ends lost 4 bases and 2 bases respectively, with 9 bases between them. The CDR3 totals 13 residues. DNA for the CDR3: TGTGCCAGCAGCCAGACTTGGAACTATGGCTACACCTTC. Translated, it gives CASSQTWNYGYTF.

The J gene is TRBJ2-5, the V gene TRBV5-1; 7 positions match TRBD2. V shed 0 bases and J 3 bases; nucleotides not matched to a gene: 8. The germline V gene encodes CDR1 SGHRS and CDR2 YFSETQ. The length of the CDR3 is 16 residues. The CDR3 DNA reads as TGCGCCAGCAGCTTGGGTATGGGAGGGACTGAAGAGACCCAGTACTTC. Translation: CASSLGMGGTEETQYF.